These 10 T cell receptor beta chains originate from one sample sequenced in a study of blood T cell repertoires in COVID-19. Clones were sequenced by immunoSEQ multiplex PCR, and TCRdb holds only the in-frame ones, with some missing. Altogether hundreds of thousands of clones are present, about 89% being singletons, with the ten largest covering 4% to 5.5%. Material: peripheral blood. These receptors were obtained from a young woman with acute or convalescent COVID-19.

This rearrangement joins TRBV19 to TRBJ1-5, with TRBD1 as a possible D gene (6 bases). Germline CDR1 reads LNHDA; CDR2 reads SQIVND (reference sequence). Trimming left V 9 bases short and J 3 bases short, with 15 bases between. The CDR3 totals 14 residues. The CDR3 nucleotides are TGTGCCAGCACCACCCGGGACAACAATCAGCCCCAGCATTTT. This translates into CASTTRDNNQPQHF. Full variable domain (outside the CDR3, taken from reference TRBV19 and TRBJ1-5): DGGITQSPKYLFRKEGQNVTLSCEQNLNHDAMYWYRQDPGQGLRLIYYSQIVNDFQKGDIAEGYSVSREKKESFPLTVTSAQKNPTAFYLCASTTRDNNQPQHFGDGTRLSIL.

The chain combines TRBV6-5 with TRBJ2-2, with 7 bases matching TRBD1. This CDR3 comprises 15 residues. From germline, CDR1 is MNHEY and CDR2 SVGAGI. J was trimmed by 4 bases and V by 6 bases; bases with no gene match: 8. This chain's CDR3 is CASRPTGDLTGELFF. CDR3 DNA sequence: TGTGCCAGCAGGCCCACAGGGGACCTCACCGGGGAGCTGTTTTTT.

V gene TRBV29-1 combines with J gene TRBJ2-2; 7 bases map to TRBD2. The CDR3 extends over 14 amino acids. Germline V CDR1 and CDR2: SQVTM, ANQGSEA. The ends lost 5 bases at V and 6 bases at J; junction bases unmatched: 9. The DNA of the CDR3 is TGCAGCGTTCCCTCCAGGGCGGGGGCCGGGGAGCTGTTTTTT. Translating gives CSVPSRAGAGELFF.

The rearrangement joins TRBV5-5 to TRBJ2-2; D gene uncertain. The germline gives CDR1 SGHKS, CDR2 YYEKEE (reference sequence). V was clipped by 0 bases and J by 10 bases, with 10 bases between them. The CDR3 runs 13 residues. The CDR3 nucleotides are TGTGCCAGCAGCTTGGCCGAGGCTCCGGAGCTGTTTTTT. It specifies CASSLAEAPELFF.

The chain combines TRBV7-9 with TRBJ2-7, with D possibly being TRBD2 (7 bases). The germline V and J ends were trimmed by 1 base and 3 bases, with 22 bases remaining between them. The CDR3 has 18 amino acids. Looked up from germline, CDR1 is SEHNR and CDR2 is FQNEAQ (reference sequence). The CDR3 DNA reads TGTGCCAGCAGCTTAGATCAGACGCGGGGGCCCGCAGACTACGAGCAGTACTTC. Translation: CASSLDQTRGPADYEQYF.

This sequence joins TRBV11-3 and TRBJ2-1, with D perhaps matching TRBD1 (5 bases). This CDR3 is built from 19 residues. The germline V gene has CDR1 SGHNT and CDR2 YENEEA. Trimming took 0 bases from V and 1 from J, leaving 19 bases between them. Here the CDR3 reads CASSLDPSGQGGSYNEQFF. CDR3 DNA: TGTGCCAGCAGCTTAGACCCCTCGGGTCAGGGTGGGTCCTACAATGAGCAGTTCTTC. Full variable domain (remainder filled in from reference TRBV11-3 and TRBJ2-1): EAGVVQSPRYKIIEKKQPVAFWCNPISGHNTLYWYLQNLGQGPELLIRYENEEAVDDSQLPKDRFSAERLKGVDSTLKIQPAELGDSAVYLCASSLDPSGQGGSYNEQFFGPGTRLTVL.

The chain has TRBV25-1 and TRBJ1-1; TRBD1 matches 10 bases. This CDR3 has 15 residues. CDR1 is MGHDK, CDR2 SYGVNS, per germline. V gave up 4 bases and J gave up 2 bases; unmatched junction bases: 4. CDR3 nucleotide sequence: TGTGCCAGCAGTGGACAGGGGGCGGGAAACACTGAAGCTTTCTTT. Its translation: CASSGQGAGNTEAFF.

The gene calls are TRBV6-5 and TRBJ1-2; D is ambiguous. The V end was cut by 2 bases, the J end by 5 bases, with 12 bases between. Germline CDR1 is MNHEY and CDR2 is SVGAGI. CDR3 length: 14 amino acids. CDR3 in DNA: TGTGCCAGCAGTTACGACACTGAAACATATGGCTACACCTTC. Residues: CASSYDTETYGYTF.

There are a few counts of this clone. The chain carries TRBV19 and TRBJ2-7, with 7 bases fitting TRBD1. CDR3 length equals 15 residues. The V gene end was trimmed by 4 bases and the J gene end by 2 bases; junction bases not matched to a gene: 8. Germline values: CDR1 LNHDA, CDR2 SQIVND (reference sequence). The CDR3 DNA follows: TGTGCCAGTAGTAGCAGACAGGGTCAGACCTACGAGCAGTACTTC. Protein product: CASSSRQGQTYEQYF.

This clone has a handful of counts. V and J are TRBV7-2 and TRBJ2-7, with a weak D call TRBD2 (5 bases). This CDR3 is 14 amino acids long. Germline V gene sequence: CDR1 SGHTA, CDR2 FQGNSA. The V gene lost 3 bases and the J gene lost 0 bases, with 9 bases spanning the gap. The CDR3 nucleotides are TGTGCCAGCAGCTTGGCGGGTATCTCCTACGAGCAGTACTTC. Its translation: CASSLAGISYEQYF.